This TCR beta chain appears in the sequencing data of a study of blood T cells in healthy people across ages. Findings of the study overall: Any conclusive comparison of naive versus antigen-experienced cells was prevented by using unsorted PBMCs.

A second PCR of about 6 to 12 cycles used a sample-barcoded 5' primer and a J-beta primer mix. MiXCR, run by TCRdb on the 5' RACE reads, gives a single entry per CDR3 protein. The table shows some 1.4 million distinct CDR3 sequences, with about 40% occurring only once. On this clonotype: Antigen unknown.

The CDR3 is made up of 12 amino acids. V shed 10 bases, J shed 6 bases, and the junction held 6 bases outside the gene matches. Germline loops: CDR1 ENHRY, CDR2 SYGVKD. Donors ranged from about 6 to 95 years old and were healthy Caucasians in Russia. It was approximately 9 milliliters of peripheral blood that were drawn from each donor. There were at least 5.5 micrograms of total RNA extracted from every sample. The specimen sequenced was blood. This receptor was obtained from a woman aged 18-35 years in good health. This chain links TRBV10-3 with TRBJ2-4, with 7 bases aligning to TRBD1. CDR3 protein: CATRGTANIQYF. The CDR3 DNA reads TGTGCCACCAGGGGGACAGCAAACATTCAGTACTTC.